A single count supports the clone carrying this TCR beta chain. This sample is part of a study of T cell responses to AZD1222 COVID-19 vaccine. Clones were read by immunoSEQ multiplex PCR, and TCRdb kept only the in-frame ones, dropping some. The table includes about 100,000 clones, 91% detected once. Looked up from germline, CDR1 is SGHVS and CDR2 is FQNEAQ. V dropped 0 bases and J dropped 5; count of bases not matched to a gene: 11. CDR3 length equals 18 residues. The chain links TRBV7-8 to TRBJ2-7, with TRBD1 matching over 12 bases. This specimen was peripheral blood, taken 28 days after the second AZD1222 dose. This clonotype was sampled from an adult who received the AZD1222 COVID-19 vaccine. CDR3: CASSLALLAGTGGHEQYF. As DNA, the CDR3 is TGTGCCAGCAGCTTAGCGCTATTAGCCGGGACAGGGGGCCACGAGCAGTACTTC.